This T cell receptor (beta chain) was recovered during a study of T cell responses to AZD1222 COVID-19 vaccine. Study outcomes and limitations: Dominant at 160-218 and 743-854, vaccine-associated CD4 TCRs also spanned spike. Seropositive status at baseline applied to only six AZD1222 recipients. Vaccination with two AZD1222 doses was followed by a rise in Spike-specific TCR breadth and depth.

Both about-4-week and about-12-week second-dose recipients were combined. This CDR3 region has 16 residues. Trimming cost V 5 bases and J 6 bases; bases outside gene matches: 9. CDR1 SGHTA and CDR2 FQGNSA come from the germline V gene. Repertoires were generated with immunoSEQ multiplex PCR, while TCRdb's copy carries only in-frame clones and drops some. The sample consists of around 53,000 clones, 65% to 90% of them appearing once. Regarding this clone: The antigen remains undetermined.

The specimen was peripheral blood, collected 28 days after the second AZD1222 dose. V is TRBV7-2 and J is TRBJ2-1, with 11 nucleotides matching TRBD2. The TCR sequence derives from an adult who received the AZD1222 COVID-19 vaccine. This CDR3 reads CASSPSRLAGGNEQFF. CDR3 in DNA: TGTGCCAGCAGCCCATCCAGGCTAGCGGGAGGCAATGAGCAGTTCTTC.